The sequence of this T cell receptor (beta chain) was determined in a study of pediatric ulcerative colitis. TCRdb's copy holds only in-frame clones and misses some; the assay was immunoSEQ multiplex PCR. The sample lists about 60,000 clones, about 87% occurring once. CDR3 size: 15 residues. Looked up from germline, CDR1 is MRHNA and CDR2 is SNTAGT. Trimming cost V 5 bases and J 3 bases, with 17 bases left between them. Input material: blood. The source is a boy aged 5 to 17 who was a control in a study of pediatric ulcerative colitis. The chain links TRBV6-4 to TRBJ2-7, with a possible D match to TRBD1 (7 bases). The CDR3: CASSYWGDSHYEQYF. In DNA, the CDR3 is TGTGCCAGCAGTTATTGGGGGGACAGTCACTACGAGCAGTACTTC.